These T cell receptor beta chains were read from a single sample in a study of patients and donors after allogeneic stem cell transplantation. From the RT-PCR reads, TCRdb called clonotypes with MiXCR, one entry per CDR3 protein. The table records more than 850,000 distinct CDR3 sequences, roughly 18% of them present only once. Sequencing input: blood, either unsorted or a sorted T cell fraction (not recorded which). The receptors come from a human donor who was either an allogeneic HSCT recipient or a stem cell or donor lymphocyte infusion donor (not recorded which). It is not recorded whose cells these are; they may come from a transplant donor. Each CDR3 is given with its conserved first and last residue. The D gene is left open where the match is weak. Some rows have no size entry. The others give once, few or many, or a class for an expanded clone.

j_call	v_call	clone_size	d_call	cdr3_nt	cdr3_aa
TRBJ1-5	TRBV6-5	-	-	TGTGCCAGCAGTTCAACCAGGGTAGAGGAGCCCCAGCATTTT	CASSSTRVEEPQHF
TRBJ1-1	TRBV12-3/TRBV12-4	-	-	TGTGCCAGCAGCCTGTTGGGGGAGATGAACACTGAAGCTTTCTTT	CASSLLGEMNTEAFF
TRBJ1-5	TRBV7-6	-	-	TGTGCCAGCAGCGCCTGGGACAGCAATCAGCCCCAGCATTTT	CASSAWDSNQPQHF
TRBJ2-5	TRBV20-1	-	TRBD2	TGCAGTGCTAGACGGGGCCTAGCGGGGGTCCCACGAGAGACCCAGTACTTC	CSARRGLAGVPRETQYF
TRBJ2-7	TRBV15	once	-	TGTGCCACCAGCAGAAGGACAGATGCCTACGAGCAGTACTTC	CATSRRTDAYEQYF
TRBJ1-2	TRBV6-5	-	-	TGTGCCAGCAGTTACGTTTCCGCAGGGTGGTACTACACCTTC	CASSYVSAGWYYTF
TRBJ2-1	TRBV12-5	-	-	TGTGCTAGTGGTGACTACAATGAGCAGTTCTTC	CASGDYNEQFF
TRBJ2-2	TRBV19	-	TRBD2	TGTGCCAGTAGATGGCGGGGACTAGCGGGAGACCGTACCGGGGAGCTGTTTTTT	CASRWRGLAGDRTGELFF
TRBJ1-5	TRBV20-1	few	-	TGCAGTGCTAGAAAAGATAGCAATCAGCCCCAGCATTTT	CSARKDSNQPQHF
TRBJ2-7	TRBV12-3/TRBV12-4	-	TRBD2	TGTGCCAGCAGTCTGACTAGCGGGAGGGTCGAGCAGTACTTC	CASSLTSGRVEQYF
TRBJ2-2	TRBV13	-	TRBD2	TGTGCCAGCAGCTTATTACAGTCGCTAGCGGGCATTACCGGGGAGCTGTTTTTT	CASSLLQSLAGITGELFF
TRBJ1-1	TRBV9	few	-	TGTGCCAGCAGCATCCGGGATGGTAACACTGAAGCTTTCTTT	CASSIRDGNTEAFF
TRBJ1-1	TRBV5-1	few	-	TGCGCCAGCAGCCCGGGGTTAAGTGAAGCTTTCTTT	CASSPGLSEAFF
TRBJ1-1	TRBV5-4	-	TRBD1	TGTGCCAGCAGCCCCGGACAGGGGCGGCGCTTGGACACTGAAGCTTTCTTT	CASSPGQGRRLDTEAFF
TRBJ2-3	TRBV5-1	many	-	TGCGCCAGCAGTAGATCAGAATCAGATACGCAGTATTTT	CASSRSESDTQYF
TRBJ2-5	TRBV6-5	-	-	TGTGCCAGCAGTTACGGGGGTGCGGAGACCCAGTACTTC	CASSYGGAETQYF
TRBJ2-4	TRBV4-1	-	-	TGCGCCAGCAGCCAAGACGGGCAGCCCTGGGACATTCAGTACTTC	CASSQDGQPWDIQYF
TRBJ1-3	TRBV7-9	few	-	TGTGCCAGCAGCTCAATAGGGGGAAACACCATATATTTT	CASSSIGGNTIYF
TRBJ2-7	TRBV10-1	-	-	TGCGCCAGCAGTGAGTCAACCCGCGGTACCCACGAGCAGTACTTC	CASSESTRGTHEQYF
TRBJ1-1	TRBV4-3	few	TRBD1	TGCGCCAGCAGCCTCACCGGGACAGGGGGTTACACTGAAGCTTTCTTT	CASSLTGTGGYTEAFF
TRBJ2-1	TRBV5-1	-	TRBD2	TGCGCCAGCAGCTATAGCGGGAGTACCTACAATGAGCAGTTCTTC	CASSYSGSTYNEQFF
TRBJ2-1	TRBV10-3	-	-	TGTGCCATCAGTGCCAATTGGCTAGCGTCGAGCTCCTACAATGAGCAGTTCTTC	CAISANWLASSSYNEQFF
TRBJ2-1	TRBV7-6	-	-	TGTGCCAGCAGCTTAGGGGATTCGGGAGAGCAGTTCTTC	CASSLGDSGEQFF
TRBJ2-2	TRBV20-1	-	TRBD1	TGCAGTGCTAGAAGGGACAGGACCACCGGGGAGCTGTTTTTT	CSARRDRTTGELFF
TRBJ1-1	TRBV10-3	few	-	TGTGCCATCAGTGGCCAGGGGCTGAGCACTGAAGCTTTCTTT	CAISGQGLSTEAFF
TRBJ2-3	TRBV7-9	-	TRBD2	TGTGCCAGCAGCTCGATGCCTACTAGCGGGGGCACAGATACGCAGTATTTT	CASSSMPTSGGTDTQYF
TRBJ2-7	TRBV20-1	-	TRBD1	TGCAGTGCTAGAGGACAGGGGGAGTACGAGCAGTACTTC	CSARGQGEYEQYF
TRBJ1-6	TRBV9	few	-	TGTGCCAGCAGCGGAACCCCTGGGGGGGGCTCCTATAATTCACCCCTCCACTTT	CASSGTPGGGSYNSPLHF
TRBJ1-1	TRBV29-1	-	-	TGCAGCGCACAACAGGGGAACACTGAAGCTTTCTTT	CSAQQGNTEAFF
TRBJ2-7	TRBV9	-	-	TGTGCCAGCAGCGTATGGGACACCACCTACGAGCAGTACTTC	CASSVWDTTYEQYF
TRBJ2-7	TRBV12-3/TRBV12-4	few	TRBD1	TGTGCCAGCAGCCTGGGACAGGGAGGAAACTTC	CASSLGQGGNF
TRBJ1-3	TRBV30	-	-	TGTGCCTGGAGTTTTTACTCTGGAAACACCATATATTTT	CAWSFYSGNTIYF
TRBJ1-4	TRBV24-1	-	-	TGTGCCACCAGTGATCAGGGTTTGGAACTGTTTTTT	CATSDQGLELFF
TRBJ2-1	TRBV21-1	-	-	TGTGCCAGCAGCAAAGGAGTTGGGGGTGAGCAGTTCTTC	CASSKGVGGEQFF
TRBJ1-2	TRBV4-1	-	TRBD1	TGCGCCAGCAGCCAAGCAGACAGGGAGTTCTATGGCTACACCTTC	CASSQADREFYGYTF